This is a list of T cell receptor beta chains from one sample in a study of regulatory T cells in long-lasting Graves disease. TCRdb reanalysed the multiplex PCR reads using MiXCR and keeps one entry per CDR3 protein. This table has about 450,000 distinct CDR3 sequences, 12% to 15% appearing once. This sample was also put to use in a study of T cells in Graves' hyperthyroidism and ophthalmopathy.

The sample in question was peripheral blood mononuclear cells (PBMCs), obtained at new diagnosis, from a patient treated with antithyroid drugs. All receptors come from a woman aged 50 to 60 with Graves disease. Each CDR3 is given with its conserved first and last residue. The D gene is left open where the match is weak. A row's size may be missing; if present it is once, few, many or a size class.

CATLGQNTGELFF TGTGCCACCCTAGGACAAAACACCGGGGAGCTGTTTTTT 13 TRBJ2-2 TRBV27 - many
CSASNPPGTTYNEQFF TGCAGTGCTAGCAACCCACCCGGGACCACCTACAATGAGCAGTTCTTC 16 TRBJ2-1 TRBV20-1 - few
CASSQALGGRAETQYF TGCGCCAGCAGCCAGGCCCTCGGCGGGAGGGCGGAGACCCAGTACTTC 16 TRBJ2-5 TRBV5-1 TRBD2 once
CASSLGQPGDEQFF TGCGCCAGCAGCTTGGGACAGCCTGGGGATGAGCAGTTCTTC 14 TRBJ2-1 TRBV5-1 - many
CASSSWDTDTQYF TGTGCCAGCAGCTCCTGGGACACAGATACGCAGTATTTT 13 TRBJ2-3 TRBV7-3 - many
CASSLDRFQQETQYF TGTGCCAGCAGCTTAGACAGGTTCCAGCAAGAGACCCAGTACTTC 15 TRBJ2-5 TRBV7-8 - many
CASSERRRGYSTNEKLFF TGTGCCAGCAGTGAAAGGCGGCGGGGGTACTCAACTAATGAAAAACTGTTTTTT 18 TRBJ1-4 TRBV6-1 - few
CASSPQGGYTGELFF TGTGCCAGCAGCCCACAGGGGGGGTACACCGGGGAGCTGTTTTTT 15 TRBJ2-2 TRBV5-4 - -
CASRQGGTLTDTQYF TGTGCCAGCAGGCAGGGCGGGACACTCACAGATACGCAGTATTTT 15 TRBJ2-3 TRBV5-6 - few
CASSLSGFDGELFF TGTGCCAGCAGTTTATCCGGGTTTGACGGGGAGCTGTTTTTT 14 TRBJ2-2 TRBV28 - many
CSVEDTGTYSGNTIYF TGCAGCGTTGAAGATACCGGGACCTACTCTGGAAACACCATATATTTT 16 TRBJ1-3 TRBV29-1 - many
CAISAGGQETQYF TGTGCCATCAGTGCGGGAGGCCAAGAGACCCAGTACTTC 13 TRBJ2-5 TRBV10-3 TRBD2 many
CASSLDVAGYNEQFF TGCGCCAGCAGCTTGGACGTGGCAGGTTACAATGAGCAGTTCTTC 15 TRBJ2-1 TRBV5-1 - -
CASTWGSWTYSYEQYF TGTGCCAGCACTTGGGGCTCTTGGACTTACTCCTACGAGCAGTACTTC 16 TRBJ2-7 TRBV2 - many
CASSLGGLTYEQYF TGTGCCAGCAGCTTAGGAGGCTTAACCTACGAGCAGTACTTC 14 TRBJ2-7 TRBV7-2 - many
CATSPGVAGRNEQFF TGTGCCACCAGCCCGGGGGTAGCGGGACGAAATGAGCAGTTCTTC 15 TRBJ2-1 TRBV24-1 TRBD2 many
CASSWGPVTQGTSSYEQYF TGTGCCAGCAGTTGGGGACCGGTAACACAGGGGACTAGCTCCTACGAGCAGTACTTC 19 TRBJ2-7 TRBV6-5 - -
CASSLRGTEQFF TGTGCCAGCAGTTTGAGAGGGACAGAGCAGTTCTTC 12 TRBJ2-1 TRBV28 - many
CASSLLDSVVNEQFF TGTGCCAGCAGTCTACTTGACTCGGTTGTGAATGAGCAGTTCTTC 15 TRBJ2-1 TRBV28 - many
CASSSINRGREQYF TGTGCCAGCAGCTCTATTAACAGGGGGCGCGAGCAGTACTTC 14 TRBJ2-7 TRBV11-2 TRBD1 many
CSATDRGHLETQYF TGCAGTGCTACAGACAGGGGGCATTTGGAGACCCAGTACTTC 14 TRBJ2-5 TRBV20-1 TRBD1 many
CSAETTSHYSYNEQFF TGCAGTGCTGAAACAACTAGCCATTACTCCTACAATGAGCAGTTCTTC 16 TRBJ2-1 TRBV20-1 - many
CASSFWREHSNSYTGELFF TGTGCCAGCAGTTTTTGGCGGGAGCATTCCAATTCCTACACCGGGGAGCTGTTTTTT 19 TRBJ2-2 TRBV28 TRBD2 many
CASSLSRGDRTEAFF TGTGCCAGCAGTTTATCACGGGGGGACAGGACTGAAGCTTTCTTT 15 TRBJ1-1 TRBV27 TRBD1 -
CASSQVAGGLFF TGTGCCAGCAGCCAAGTGGCCGGGGGCTTGTTCTTC 12 TRBJ2-1 TRBV3-1 - many
CASSLVATSYNEQFF TGTGCCAGCAGCTTAGTAGCGACCTCCTACAATGAGCAGTTCTTC 15 TRBJ2-1 TRBV13 - few
CSARDMRGHEQYF TGCAGTGCGCGAGACATGAGAGGCCACGAGCAGTACTTC 13 TRBJ2-7 TRBV20-1 - many
CASSQVGSHNEQFF TGCGCCAGCAGCCAAGTGGGGAGCCACAATGAGCAGTTCTTC 14 TRBJ2-1 TRBV4-1 - -
CATSSSGPSYNEQFF TGTGCCACCAGCTCTAGCGGCCCCTCCTACAATGAGCAGTTCTTC 15 TRBJ2-1 TRBV24-1 TRBD2 many
CASNPRTSLAGELFF TGTGCCAGCAACCCCCGGACTAGTTTAGCCGGGGAGCTGTTTTTT 15 TRBJ2-2 TRBV2 TRBD2 few